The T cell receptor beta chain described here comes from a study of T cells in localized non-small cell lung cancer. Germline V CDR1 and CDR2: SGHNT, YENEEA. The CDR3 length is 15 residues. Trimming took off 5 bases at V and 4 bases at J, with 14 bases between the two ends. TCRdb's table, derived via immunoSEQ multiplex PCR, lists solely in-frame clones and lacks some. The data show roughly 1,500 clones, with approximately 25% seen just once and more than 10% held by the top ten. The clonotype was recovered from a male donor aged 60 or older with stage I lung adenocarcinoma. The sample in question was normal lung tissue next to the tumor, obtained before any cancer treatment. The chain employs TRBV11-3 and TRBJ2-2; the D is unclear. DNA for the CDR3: TGTGCCAGCAGCCCGAGAACAGACGGCACCGGGGAGCTGTTTTTT. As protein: CASSPRTDGTGELFF.